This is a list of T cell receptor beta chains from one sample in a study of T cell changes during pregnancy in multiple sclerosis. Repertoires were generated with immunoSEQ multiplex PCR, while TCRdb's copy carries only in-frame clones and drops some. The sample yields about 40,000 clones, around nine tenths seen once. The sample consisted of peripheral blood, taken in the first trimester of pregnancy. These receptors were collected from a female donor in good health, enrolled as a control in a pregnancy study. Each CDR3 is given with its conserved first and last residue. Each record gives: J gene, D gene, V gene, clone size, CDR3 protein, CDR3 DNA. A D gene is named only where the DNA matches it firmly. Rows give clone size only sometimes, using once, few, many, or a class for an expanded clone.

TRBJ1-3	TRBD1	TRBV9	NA	CASSVEQGYGNTIYF	TGTGCCAGCAGCGTAGAACAGGGGTATGGAAACACCATATATTTT
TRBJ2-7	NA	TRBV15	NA	CATSRLNYEQYF	TGTGCCACCAGCAGACTTAACTACGAGCAGTACTTC
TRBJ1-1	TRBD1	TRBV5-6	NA	CASSPTGTAEAFF	TGTGCCAGCAGCCCCACAGGGACAGCTGAAGCTTTCTTT
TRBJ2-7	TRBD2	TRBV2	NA	CASRSPSGRTTYEQYF	TGTGCCAGCAGGAGTCCCAGCGGGAGGACGACCTACGAGCAGTACTTC
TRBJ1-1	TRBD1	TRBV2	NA	CASSEGTGNTEAFF	TGTGCCAGCAGTGAAGGGACAGGGAACACTGAAGCTTTCTTT
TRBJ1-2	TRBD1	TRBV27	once	CASSPGTGGSYGYTF	TGTGCCAGCAGTCCTGGGACAGGGGGTTCATATGGCTACACCTTC
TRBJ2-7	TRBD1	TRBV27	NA	CASSPPGTGGHEQYF	TGTGCCAGCAGCCCCCCCGGGACAGGGGGCCACGAGCAGTACTTC
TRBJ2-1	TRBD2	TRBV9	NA	CASSSSSGGAYEQFF	TGTGCCAGCAGCTCCTCTAGCGGGGGGGCCTATGAGCAGTTCTTC
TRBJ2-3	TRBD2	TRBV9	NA	CASSVTSGTQYF	TGTGCCAGCAGCGTTACTAGCGGAACGCAGTATTTT
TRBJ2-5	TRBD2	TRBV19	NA	CASSMASGGEETQYF	TGTGCCAGTAGTATGGCTAGCGGGGGGGAAGAGACCCAGTACTTC
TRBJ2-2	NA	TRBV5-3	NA	CARSLFSIASGLFF	TGTGCCAGAAGCTTGTTCTCAATAGCCAGTGGGCTGTTTTTT
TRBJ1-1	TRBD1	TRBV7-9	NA	CASSFTTGATEAFF	TGTGCCAGCAGCTTTACTACAGGGGCGACTGAAGCTTTCTTT
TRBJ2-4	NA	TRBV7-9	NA	CASSLAYRGAKNIQYF	TGTGCCAGCAGCTTAGCGTATCGGGGAGCCAAAAACATTCAGTACTTC
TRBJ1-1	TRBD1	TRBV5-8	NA	CASSLGTGGAMNTEAFF	TGTGCCAGCAGCTTGGGAACAGGGGGCGCGATGAACACTGAAGCTTTCTTT
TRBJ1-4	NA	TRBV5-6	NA	CASTYTTAGGKLFF	TGTGCCAGCACCTACACCACTGCGGGAGGAAAACTGTTTTTT